This paragraph reports one T cell receptor (beta chain). The CDR3 has 14 residues. Germline CDR1 ENHRY, CDR2 SYGVKD. Trimming stripped 3 bases from V and 3 bases from J, with 10 bases between. Profiling relied on immunoSEQ multiplex PCR, and the TCRdb table lists in-frame clones only, not all of them. The sample has around 150,000 clones; approximately 86% are singletons. This entry belongs to a study of blood T cell repertoires in COVID-19. Turning to the study itself: PBMCs, B-cell-depleted T cells, or T cells were the source of the cDNA or gDNA that made up the material.

The TCR originated in an older woman with active or convalescent COVID-19. The rearrangement uses TRBV10-3 and TRBJ2-3, with TRBD1 as a possible D gene (6 bases). The sequenced material came from peripheral blood. CDR3: CAISDGQGTDTQYF. The CDR3 bases are TGTGCCATCAGTGACGGGCAGGGGACAGATACGCAGTATTTT.